Shown below are 21 T cell receptor beta chains from a single sample sequenced in a study of HIV-infected patients and healthy controls. All unsorted peripheral T cells were captured because whole blood was used without fractionation. About 480 ng RNA was reverse transcribed with alpha and beta constant-region primers. Each of the alpha and beta chains got its own library through chain-specific third strand synthesis with indices. Via MiXCR, TCRdb re-called the 5' RACE reads, giving one row per CDR3 protein. The sample includes approximately 22,000 distinct CDR3 sequences, 8.5% to 9% seen only once; the top ten take 3% to 4.5%. The source material was blood. These receptors were taken from an adult in good health.

At least ten counts were recorded for this clonotype. V is TRBV15 and J is TRBJ1-4, with a weak D call TRBD1 (6 bases). The length of the CDR3 is 16 residues. Trimming stripped 3 bases from V and 8 bases from J, with 19 bases between. The germline V gene encodes CDR1 LNHNV and CDR2 YYDKDF (reference sequence). The CDR3 loop is CATSSDGGGLEEKLFF. CDR3 nucleotide sequence: TGTGCCACCAGCAGCGACGGCGGGGGGCTAGAGGAAAAACTGTTTTTT.

Ten or more counts support this clonotype. The gene calls are TRBV6-1 and TRBJ1-2; 7 nucleotides align to TRBD1. Germline assignment: CDR1 MNHNS and CDR2 SASEGT. Trimming took 6 bases from V and 2 from J; bases not matched to a gene: 15. The CDR3 loop spans 17 amino acids. CDR3 DNA: TGTGCCAGCAGACGGTCGCTCCGGGACAGCTTCAACTATGGCTACACCTTC. Its protein is CASRRSLRDSFNYGYTF.

This clonotype was detected a few times. This sequence joins TRBV4-2 and TRBJ1-5, with D unresolved. V was trimmed by 0 bases and J by 3 bases, leaving 3 bases between them. CDR1 and CDR2 (germline): LGHNA, YNFKEQ. CDR3 length: 13 residues. The CDR3 spells CASSQDFNQPQHF. CDR3 DNA: TGTGCCAGCAGCCAAGATTTCAATCAGCCCCAGCATTTT.

This clonotype was picked up many times. This chain links TRBV5-4 with TRBJ1-1, with D possibly being TRBD1 (5 bases). The CDR3 loop spans 17 amino acids. Trimming shortened V by 0 bases and J by 8 bases, and 23 bases separated the two germline ends. CDR1 and CDR2 (germline): SGHNT, YYREEE (reference sequence). The CDR3 loop reads CASSLDRSQLTAYEAFF. CDR3 nucleotides: TGTGCCAGCAGCTTGGATCGTTCTCAACTGACAGCTTACGAAGCTTTCTTT.

This clonotype has at least ten counts. One junction end disagrees with the germline gene, perhaps due to a read error. This chain connects TRBV7-9 to TRBJ2-3; D remains ambiguous. In germline, CDR1 is SEHNR, CDR2 FQNEAQ (reference sequence). The CDR3 runs 10 residues. This CDR3 is CASRTDTQYF. In nucleotides, the CDR3 is TGTGCCAGCCGCACGGATACGCAGTATTTT.

This clonotype was counted only a few times. The rearrangement links TRBV29-1 to TRBJ1-4; possible D gene TRBD1, 5 bases. The CDR3 spans 14 residues. Germline-derived CDR1 and CDR2 are SQVTM and ANQGSEA. Trimming removed 5 bases at V and 1 base at J, with 11 bases between. CDR3 sequence (DNA): TGCAGCGTTCGTCGACAGCTAACTAATGAAAAACTGTTTTTT. Protein: CSVRRQLTNEKLFF.

This clonotype showed up many times. This sequence joins TRBV10-2 and TRBJ1-2; the match to TRBD1 covers 9 bases. The CDR3 totals 15 residues. Unmatched junction bases numbered 6, after V lost 2 bases and J lost 5 bases. Per germline, CDR1 WSHSY and CDR2 SAAADI. CDR3 coding DNA: TGCGCCAGCAGTGAGGCTGGGACAGGGAAGTATGGCTACACCTTC. As protein: CASSEAGTGKYGYTF.

This clonotype was recorded many times. V gene TRBV28 combines with J gene TRBJ1-5, with D uncertain. There are 16 residues in the CDR3. In germline, CDR1 is MDHEN, CDR2 SYDVKM. The V end lost 6 bases, the J end lost 1 base, and 16 bases lay between the germline ends. The CDR3 is CASSKVQGPSNQPQHF. CDR3 nucleotide sequence: TGTGCCAGCAGCAAAGTTCAAGGCCCCAGCAATCAGCCCCAGCATTTT. The full variable domain, with the rest looked up from reference TRBV28 and TRBJ1-5, is DVKVTQSSRYLVKRTGEKVFLECVQDMDHENMFWYRQDPGLGLRLIYFSYDVKMKEKGDIPEGYSVSREKKERFSLILESASTNQTSMYLCASSKVQGPSNQPQHFGDGTRLSIL.

This clonotype was picked up many times. This chain links TRBV9 with TRBJ2-3; no definite D call. The CDR3 length is 13 residues. The germline V gene has CDR1 SGDLS and CDR2 YYNGEE. V was clipped by 2 bases and J by 4 bases, with 8 bases between them. The CDR3, as DNA: TGTGCCAGCAGCGTCGAGGTTTCAGATACGCAGTATTTT. Translating gives CASSVEVSDTQYF. The full variable domain, rest sourced from reference TRBV9 and TRBJ2-3, is DSGVTQTPKHLITATGQRVTLRCSPRSGDLSVYWYQQSLDQGLQFLIQYYNGEERAKGNILERFSAQQFPDLHSELNLSSLELGDSALYFCASSVEVSDTQYFGPGTRLTVL.

A remark on this clonotype: A much larger clone lies a single base off, so this may be a read error. This chain connects TRBV29-1 to TRBJ1-2; D possibly corresponds to TRBD1 (6 bases). Trimming removed 5 bases from V and 5 bases from J, with 24 bases in between. The CDR3 length is 16 residues. Germline V gives CDR1 SQVTM, CDR2 ANQGSEA. The CDR3 here is CSVKPIGQSGFYGYTF. The CDR3 bases are TGCAGCGTTAAACCGATCGGACAGTCGGGGTTTTATGGCTACACCTTC.

The sample holds many counts of this clonotype. This rearrangement joins TRBV7-9 to TRBJ2-7, with TRBD1 matching 9 bases. Losses at the gene ends were 5 bases for V and 5 bases for J; bases not matched to a gene: 13. The germline gives CDR1 SEHNR, CDR2 FQNEAQ (reference sequence). CDR3 length: 16 amino acids. The CDR3 protein is CASSTLRDRDSHEQYF. CDR3 sequence (DNA): TGTGCCAGCAGCACACTCCGGGACAGGGATTCGCACGAGCAGTACTTC. Full variable domain (remainder filled in from reference TRBV7-9 and TRBJ2-7): DTGVSQNPRHKITKRGQNVTFRCDPISEHNRLYWYRQTLGQGPEFLTYFQNEAQLEKSRLLSDRFSAERPKGSFSTLEIQRTEQGDSAMYLCASSTLRDRDSHEQYFGPGTRLTVT.

At least ten counts were recorded for this clonotype. The chain carries TRBV6-1 and TRBJ2-6; no reliable D call. V was trimmed by 1 base and J by 0 bases, leaving 4 bases between them. Germline V gene lookup returns CDR1 MNHNS and CDR2 SASEGT. The length of the CDR3 is 15 residues. CDR3 sequence reads: CASSEVSSGANVLTF. CDR3 coding DNA: TGTGCCAGCAGTGAAGTGTCCTCTGGGGCCAACGTCCTGACTTTC.

This clonotype was counted ten times or more. The V call is TRBV11-2, the J call TRBJ1-4, with unresolved D. This CDR3 comprises 12 residues. V dropped 4 bases and J dropped 3 bases, with 3 bases sitting between them. Germline CDR1 is SGHAT and CDR2 is FQNNGV. The DNA for the CDR3 is TGTGCCAGCAGCTCTTCTAATGAAAAACTGTTTTTT. Encoded protein: CASSSSNEKLFF.

This clonotype was detected ten times or more. The chain carries TRBV7-9 and TRBJ1-4, with TRBD1 as a possible D gene (5 bases). V dropped 4 bases and J dropped 7 bases, with 19 bases sitting between them. The CDR3 is 16 residues long. The germline CDR1 and CDR2 sequences are SEHNR and FQNEAQ (reference sequence). The CDR3 DNA is TGTGCCAGCAGCTCTCGTAAGGGACGGGGTAGTGAAAAACTGTTTTTT. This gives the protein CASSSRKGRGSEKLFF.

This clonotype was found many times. The chain combines TRBV4-2 with TRBJ2-3; 11 nucleotides line up with TRBD2. The V segment lost 3 bases and the J segment 5 bases; nucleotides outside the gene matches: 7. The germline V gene has CDR1 LGHNA and CDR2 YNFKEQ. The CDR3 is made up of 16 amino acids. Here the CDR3 DNA reads TGTGCCAGCAGCCACGATAGCGGGGGGGCTGGAGATACGCAGTATTTT. This sequence encodes CASSHDSGGAGDTQYF.

This clonotype was seen a handful of times. The chain combines TRBV3-1 with TRBJ2-2; D gene unclear. Germline CDR1 LGHDT, CDR2 YNNKEL (reference sequence). With 0 bases removed from V and 4 bases from J, the gap between germline ends came to 6 bases. The CDR3 extends over 14 amino acids. CDR3 sequence reads: CASSQEFSTGELFF. In DNA form, the CDR3 reads TGTGCCAGCAGCCAAGAATTCAGCACCGGGGAGCTGTTTTTT.

This clonotype was counted ten times or more. The rearrangement uses TRBV7-2 and TRBJ2-3; the D gene could be TRBD1 or TRBD2 (5 bases each). Per germline, CDR1 SGHTA and CDR2 FQGNSA. The V and J ends lost 1 base and 0 bases respectively, with 11 bases between them. This CDR3 is built from 16 residues. CDR3 sequence reads: CASSLGTGPSTDTQYF. The CDR3 DNA is TGTGCCAGCAGCTTAGGAACGGGGCCCAGCACAGATACGCAGTATTTT.

This clonotype turned up a few times. This rearrangement joins TRBV27 to TRBJ2-7; D is possibly TRBD2 (5 bases). Germline CDR1 MNHEY, CDR2 SMNVEV (reference sequence). V lost 6 bases, J lost 2 bases, and 14 bases lay in between. The CDR3 extends over 14 amino acids. CDR3: CASSLGRETYEQYF. DNA of the CDR3: TGTGCCAGCAGCTTGGGTAGGGAGACCTACGAGCAGTACTTC.

The sample holds many counts of this clonotype. The chain couples TRBV19 to TRBJ1-2; 8 bases align to TRBD1. The J segment lost 8 bases and the V segment lost 1 base, leaving 12 bases of the junction unmatched. CDR3 length: 16 residues. Germline-derived CDR1 and CDR2 are LNHDA and SQIVND (reference sequence). The CDR3 DNA follows: TGTGCCAGTAGTATAGCCGCGGACAGGGTCCCCCAAGGCTACACCTTC. Translating it yields CASSIAADRVPQGYTF.

This clonotype is termed medium-sized. V is TRBV25-1 and J is TRBJ2-3; unclear D gene. The CDR3 totals 13 residues. With 0 bases removed from V and 0 bases from J, the gap between germline ends came to 1 base. Germline V gene sequence: CDR1 MGHDK, CDR2 SYGVNS. In nucleotides, the CDR3 is TGTGCCAGCAGTGAATACAGCACAGATACGCAGTATTTT. Residues: CASSEYSTDTQYF.

This clonotype was observed a few times. The chain combines TRBV7-2 with TRBJ1-2; no clear D gene. This CDR3 is 13 amino acids long. The V end lost 0 bases, the J end lost 4 bases, and 6 bases lay between the germline ends. The V gene's germline CDR1 is SGHTA and CDR2 FQGNSA. This CDR3 is CASSLAPSYGYTF. The CDR3 DNA follows: TGTGCCAGCAGCTTAGCGCCTTCCTATGGCTACACCTTC.